This T cell receptor (beta chain) was identified in a study of T-cell memory formation after mild COVID-19. J gave up 4 bases and V 5 bases, and 3 bases lay outside the gene matches. Germline loops: CDR1 SEHNR, CDR2 FQNEAQ (reference sequence). CDR3 length equals 13 residues. Via MiXCR, TCRdb re-called the 5' RACE reads, giving one row per CDR3 protein. The table has about 100,000 distinct CDR3 sequences, roughly 11% seen once. Study conclusions and caveats: Clones shrinking between day 15 and 85 showed a balanced CD4/CD8 split, and those that grew later tilted toward CD4+. In pre-infection memory, a portion of responding clones appeared, which suggested that cross-reactive memory joined.

This clonotype is termed medium-sized. Its antigen is currently unknown. This chain connects TRBV7-9 to TRBJ2-5; 8 bases line up with TRBD2. Input material: PBMCs or a T cell subset sorted from them (not recorded which). The sequence was collected from a man between 18 and 29 years old who had mild COVID-19 (a few samples of this study predate the infection). Cell type and time point are not known. The CDR3 spells CASSPREGETQYF. The CDR3 region has the DNA TGTGCCAGCAGCCCTCGGGAGGGAGAGACCCAGTACTTC.